The clone carrying this T cell receptor beta chain ranks as medium-sized (0.01 to 0.1%). Its antigen remains unidentified. Bulk tumor genomic DNA, roughly 600 ng per sample, was used as template. Biopsies, several per primary tumor and spaced far apart, were collected during surgery. Enrolled patients presented with newly diagnosed, previously untreated non-small cell lung cancer and underwent curative surgery. Germline V gene data show CDR1 as MDHEN and CDR2 as SYDVKM. Between the trimmed V and J ends, which lost 1 base and 0 bases, there was a span of 7 bases. The CDR3 spans 15 residues. This record comes from a study of immune heterogeneity within non-small cell lung tumors. Overall study: Squamous cell carcinomas accounted for 4 of the tumors, non-squamous carcinomas for roughly 10, and 1 was not otherwise specified. Study results and caveats: Both recurring identical dominant CDR3 beta clonotypes and site-unique high-frequency clones were observed across tumor sites within a patient.

A multiplex PCR containing 32 V primers and 13 J primers was used to amplify TCR beta CDR3. TCRdb called the multiplex PCR reads again in MiXCR, with one record for every CDR3 protein. The data contain over 8,000 distinct CDR3 sequences, less than 20% of them singletons. This TCR came from a man between 40 and 49 years old with non-small cell lung cancer. J is TRBJ1-5 and V is TRBV28; the D gene is possibly TRBD1 (5 bases). The sequencing input was lung tumor tissue. The CDR3 reads CASSLSRASNQPQHF. CDR3 bases: TGTGCCAGCAGTTTATCCAGGGCTAGCAATCAGCCCCAGCATTTT. Full variable domain (remainder filled in from reference TRBV28 and TRBJ1-5): DVKVTQSSRYLVKRTGEKVFLECVQDMDHENMFWYRQDPGLGLRLIYFSYDVKMKEKGDIPEGYSVSREKKERFSLILESASTNQTSMYLCASSLSRASNQPQHFGDGTRLSIL.